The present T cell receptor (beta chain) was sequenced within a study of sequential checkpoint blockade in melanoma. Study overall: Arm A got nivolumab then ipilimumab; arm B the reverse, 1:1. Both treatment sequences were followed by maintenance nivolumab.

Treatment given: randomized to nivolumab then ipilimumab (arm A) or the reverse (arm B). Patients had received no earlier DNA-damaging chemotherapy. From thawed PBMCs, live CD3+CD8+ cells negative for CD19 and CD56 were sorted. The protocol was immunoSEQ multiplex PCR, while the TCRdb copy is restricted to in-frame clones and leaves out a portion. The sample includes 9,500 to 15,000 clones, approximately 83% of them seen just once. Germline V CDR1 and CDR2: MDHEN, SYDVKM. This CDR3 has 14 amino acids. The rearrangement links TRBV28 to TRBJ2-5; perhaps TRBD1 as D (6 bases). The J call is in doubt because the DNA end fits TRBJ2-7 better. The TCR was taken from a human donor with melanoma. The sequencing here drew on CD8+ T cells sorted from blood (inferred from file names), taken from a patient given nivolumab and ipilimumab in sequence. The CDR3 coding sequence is TGTGCCAGCAGTCCCCGGACAGCCTCCTACGAGCAGTACTTC. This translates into CASSPRTASYEQYF.